These 25 T cell receptor beta chains originate from one sample sequenced in a study of blood T cell repertoires in COVID-19. The assay was immunoSEQ multiplex PCR, and TCRdb's table has in-frame clones only and misses some. The table records a few hundred thousand clones, roughly 90% of them present only once. Sequencing was done on a sample of peripheral blood. The receptors here all came from a woman in her twenties or thirties with COVID-19, enrolled during active disease.

As for this clone: A junction end diverges from the germline sequence, so it may reflect a read error. V gene TRBV6-2 or TRBV6-3 combines with J gene TRBJ2-3; the D gene is possibly TRBD2 (5 bases). The CDR3 has 14 residues. CDR1 and CDR2 (germline): MNHEY, SVGEGT. CDR3 protein: CASSYSSSRDTQYF. The CDR3 DNA reads TGTGCCAGCAGTTACTCTTCTAGCAGAGATACGCAGTATTTT.

This clone has just one count. The chain employs TRBV28 and TRBJ1-5; 10 positions match TRBD1. Trimming at V came to 3 bases and at J to 4 bases, leaving 9 bases not matched to a gene. CDR1 is MDHEN and CDR2 is SYDVKM in the germline V gene. CDR3 length: 17 residues. The DNA of the CDR3 is TGTGCCAGCAGTTTTGAAGAGGGACAGGGGTTTAATCAGCCCCAGCATTTT. This gives the protein CASSFEEGQGFNQPQHF.

This chain links TRBV29-1 with TRBJ2-1; D perhaps matches TRBD2 (5 bases). The CDR3 spans 14 residues. Deletions cut 3 bases from V and 3 bases from J, with 12 bases between. Germline V gene data show CDR1 as SQVTM and CDR2 as ANQGSEA. CDR3 bases: TGCAGCGTTGATGAGGGTTTTAGCTACAATGAGCAGTTCTTC. It codes for CSVDEGFSYNEQFF.

This chain links TRBV7-8 with TRBJ1-1, with D perhaps matching TRBD1 (6 bases). Deletions cut 6 bases from V and 0 bases from J, with 11 bases between. The CDR3 has 14 residues. Germline V gives CDR1 SGHVS, CDR2 FQNEAQ. The CDR3 region has the DNA TGTGCCAGCAGTTTTACAGGGATGAACACTGAAGCTTTCTTT. It specifies CASSFTGMNTEAFF.

The CDR3 spells CASSGGLAAFF. The CDR3 region has the DNA TGTGCCAGCAGTGGGGGCCTCGCAGCTTTCTTT. The chain employs TRBV28 and TRBJ1-1; tentative D call: TRBD1 (6 bases). Germline V lookup: CDR1 MDHEN, CDR2 SYDVKM. Trimming took off 5 bases at V and 10 bases at J, with 11 bases between the two ends. This CDR3 spans 11 amino acids.

Here the CDR3 DNA reads TGTGCCAGTAGCCCCGACAGGGCTGCGTATAGCAATCAGCCCCAGCATTTT. Translated, it gives CASSPDRAAYSNQPQHF. J is TRBJ1-5 and V is TRBV19, with 7 bases lining up with TRBD1. After removal of 6 bases from V and 0 bases from J, the junction contained 11 bases not matched to a gene. Germline CDR1 is LNHDA and CDR2 is SQIVND (reference sequence). The length of the CDR3 is 17 residues.

This chain connects TRBV2 to TRBJ1-4; TRBD1 matches 12 bases. The germline CDR1 and CDR2 sequences are SNHLY and FYNNEI. Trimming at V came to 6 bases and at J to 4 bases, leaving 6 bases not matched to a gene. The CDR3 is made up of 16 amino acids. CDR3 sequence: CASRRDRGRGNEKLFF. CDR3 in DNA: TGTGCCAGCAGGAGGGACAGGGGGCGCGGTAATGAAAAACTGTTTTTT.

The chain uses TRBV28 and TRBJ2-7, with 9 bases aligning to TRBD2. This CDR3 contains 15 residues. V lost 6 bases and J lost 0; bases outside the gene matches: 6. Germline CDR1 and CDR2: MDHEN and SYDVKM. In nucleotides, the CDR3 is TGTGCCAGCAGGGCAGCGGGGGGCAGCTCCTACGAGCAGTACTTC. Its translation is CASRAAGGSSYEQYF.

CDR3 nucleotide sequence: TGTGCCAGCAGTTCCAGCGGGAGGCGGACAGATACGCAGTATTTT. Protein product: CASSSSGRRTDTQYF. V gene TRBV27 combines with J gene TRBJ2-3; 9 positions agree with TRBD2. The V gene's germline CDR1 is MNHEY and CDR2 SMNVEV (reference sequence). The V segment lost 4 bases and the J segment 3 bases; nucleotides outside the gene matches: 5. CDR3 length: 15 residues.

The chain uses TRBV18 and TRBJ1-2; D remains ambiguous. The V gene's germline CDR1 is KGHSH and CDR2 LQKENI. The CDR3 is 15 amino acids. V lost 3 bases to trimming and J lost 3 bases, with 14 bases between them. CDR3 nucleotides: TGTGCCAGCTCACCTACGGAGTACCCGTACTATGGCTACACCTTC. This codes for CASSPTEYPYYGYTF. Together with reference TRBV18 and TRBJ1-2, the CDR3 gives the full variable domain: NAGVMQNPRHLVRRRGQEARLRCSPMKGHSHVYWYRQLPEEGLKFMVYLQKENIIDESGMPKERFSAEFPKEGPSILRIQQVVRGDSAAYFCASSPTEYPYYGYTFGSGTRLTVV.

The chain combines TRBV3-1 (or the pseudogene TRBV3-2) with TRBJ1-5; the match to TRBD1 covers 10 bases. In germline, CDR1 is LGHDT, CDR2 YNNKEL (reference sequence). CDR3 length: 16 residues. The junction had 6 bases not matched to a gene; V was cut back by 4 bases and J by 3 bases. The CDR3 DNA reads TGTGCCAGCAGCCTTTCCGACAGGGGGCCCAATCAGCCCCAGCATTTT. Translation gives CASSLSDRGPNQPQHF.

This chain connects TRBV19 to TRBJ1-5; maybe TRBD1 (6 bases). The CDR3 runs to 14 residues. Germline assignment: CDR1 LNHDA and CDR2 SQIVND (reference sequence). The V end was cut by 3 bases, the J end by 5 bases, with 11 bases between. The CDR3, as DNA: TGTGCCAGTAGTATGTCCGCAGGGGATCAGCCCCAGCATTTT. Encoded protein: CASSMSAGDQPQHF.

V usage is TRBV2 and J usage is TRBJ1-1; a weak D match, TRBD1 (6 bases). Trimming pared 6 bases from V and 4 bases from J, leaving 18 bases between. This CDR3 comprises 15 residues. CDR1 SNHLY and CDR2 FYNNEI come from the germline V gene. CDR3 region: CASRSRTVVGTEAFF. The CDR3 DNA reads as TGTGCCAGCAGGAGCCGGACAGTCGTGGGCACTGAAGCTTTCTTT. The entire variable domain, with the rest obtained from reference TRBV2 and TRBJ1-1, is as follows: EPEVTQTPSHQVTQMGQEVILRCVPISNHLYFYWYRQILGQKVEFLVSFYNNEISEKSEIFDDQFSVERPDGSNFTLKIRSTKLEDSAMYFCASRSRTVVGTEAFFGQGTRLTVV.

J is TRBJ1-1 and V is TRBV7-9, with TRBD1 identical over 7 bases. The CDR3 contains 14 residues. Germline V CDR1 and CDR2: SEHNR, FQNEAQ (reference sequence). The J segment lost 6 bases and the V segment lost 2 bases, leaving 6 bases of the junction unmatched. As DNA, the CDR3 is TGTGCCAGCAGCTTATCAGACAGGGACGCTGAAGCTTTCTTT. Amino acids: CASSLSDRDAEAFF.

The gene calls are TRBV11-2 and TRBJ2-7; tentative D call: TRBD2 (5 bases). CDR3 length: 14 amino acids. Trimming removed 1 base from V and 9 bases from J, with 16 bases in between. Germline loops: CDR1 SGHAT, CDR2 FQNNGV. The CDR3 protein is CASSLGYGEGRQYF. CDR3 DNA: TGTGCCAGCAGCTTAGGGTACGGCGAAGGGAGGCAGTACTTC.

The chain combines TRBV6-5 with TRBJ2-3; D possibly corresponds to TRBD2 (5 bases). V was shortened by 2 bases and J by 6 bases, with 6 bases between the two germline ends. The CDR3 contains 12 residues. The germline gives CDR1 MNHEY, CDR2 SVGAGI. DNA for the CDR3: TGTGCCAGCAGTTACCGGAGGGATACGCAGTATTTT. Encoded protein: CASSYRRDTQYF.

This clone was seen a handful of times. The chain employs TRBV24-1 and TRBJ2-2, with 9 bases matching TRBD1. Per germline, CDR1 KGHDR and CDR2 SFDVKD. This CDR3 contains 14 residues. The J segment lost 5 bases and the V segment lost 4 bases, leaving 1 base of the junction unmatched. Here the CDR3 reads CATSEGTGTGELFF. CDR3 nucleotides: TGTGCCACCAGTGAGGGGACAGGGACCGGGGAGCTGTTTTTT.

J is TRBJ2-7 and V is TRBV12-3 or TRBV12-4, with D possibly matching TRBD1 (5 bases). V lost 2 bases and J lost 2, with 7 bases in between. The CDR3 sequence is 13 residues long. The CDR3 DNA is TGTGCCAGCAGTTTAACAGGAACCTACGAGCAGTACGTC. Protein: CASSLTGTYEQYV.

This chain connects TRBV18 to TRBJ2-5; D might be TRBD1 (6 bases). Germline V CDR1 and CDR2: KGHSH, LQKENI. V lost 2 bases and J 2 bases, leaving 12 bases between the germline ends. The CDR3 is made up of 15 amino acids. This CDR3 reads CASSPGTPEQETQYF. CDR3 in DNA: TGTGCCAGCTCACCAGGGACACCGGAACAAGAGACCCAGTACTTC.

The chain has TRBV5-4 and TRBJ1-4; D might be TRBD1 (6 bases). CDR3 size: 15 residues. Trimming took 4 bases from V and 5 from J, leaving 15 bases between them. Germline loops: CDR1 SGHNT, CDR2 YYREEE (reference sequence). The CDR3 nucleotides are TGTGCCAGCAGCCAACAGGGTCTTCAAAATGAAAAACTGTTTTTT. It encodes CASSQQGLQNEKLFF.

The chain's CDR3 is CASSGEGVVEYF. CDR3 bases: TGTGCCAGCAGTGGGGAGGGGGTTGTTGAGTACTTC. V usage is TRBV27 and J usage is TRBJ2-7; perhaps TRBD2 as D (7 bases). The CDR3 is 12 amino acids. The germline CDR1 and CDR2 sequences are MNHEY and SMNVEV (reference sequence). Trimming left V 5 bases short and J 11 bases short, with 16 bases between.

This chain uses TRBV2 with TRBJ2-2; D is perhaps TRBD2 (5 bases). Germline V gives CDR1 SNHLY, CDR2 FYNNEI. The CDR3 runs to 14 residues. V gave up 3 bases and J gave up 4 bases, with 9 bases separating them. CDR3 DNA sequence: TGTGCCAGCAGTGACAGGAGGACCACCGGGGAGCTGTTTTTT. It encodes CASSDRRTTGELFF.

This chain connects TRBV10-2 to TRBJ1-3; no clear D. The germline V gene encodes CDR1 WSHSY and CDR2 SAAADI. The CDR3 contains 16 residues. V dropped 5 bases and J dropped 0 bases, with 14 bases sitting between them. The CDR3 spells CASSSPRRDSGNTIYF. CDR3 sequence (DNA): TGCGCCAGCAGTTCCCCCAGGAGGGACTCTGGAAACACCATATATTTT.

The rearrangement links TRBV14 to TRBJ2-5; 10 bases map to TRBD1. Trimming at V came to 6 bases and at J to 2 bases, leaving 0 bases not matched to a gene. The CDR3 spans 13 residues. The germline V gene encodes CDR1 SGHDN and CDR2 FVKESK. CDR3 amino acids: CASRDRGQETQYF. In nucleotides, the CDR3 is TGTGCCAGCAGGGACAGGGGGCAAGAGACCCAGTACTTC. The whole variable domain, filled in from reference TRBV14 and TRBJ2-5, reads EAGVTQFPSHSVIEKGQTVTLRCDPISGHDNLYWYRRVMGKEIKFLLHFVKESKQDESGMPNNRFLAERTGGTYSTLKVQPAELEDSGVYFCASRDRGQETQYFGPGTRLLVL.

V gene TRBV27 combines with J gene TRBJ1-2; D remains ambiguous. Per germline, CDR1 MNHEY and CDR2 SMNVEV (reference sequence). V was pared by 0 bases and J by 1 base, with 6 bases between. The CDR3 runs 14 residues. The CDR3 DNA sequence: TGTGCCAGCAGTTTATCGGGCGTTAACTATGGCTACACCTTC. Translation: CASSLSGVNYGYTF.